This T cell receptor (beta chain) was obtained from a study of blood T cell repertoires in COVID-19. Study overall: COVID-19 samples, acute and convalescent, were from the United States, Italy and Spain. In each case, the material was cDNA or gDNA derived from T cells, B-cell-depleted T cells, or PBMCs.

This clone showed up just a few times. Per the original data handling: Estimation of nucleated cell counts relied on the amplification of reference gene primers. Profiled with immunoSEQ multiplex PCR; TCRdb holds only in-frame clones, not every one. V and J calls and clone size are given by that table; D and trimming were obtained from the DNA. This table has hundreds of thousands of clones, about 80% appearing once. The germline gives CDR1 SGDLS, CDR2 YYNGEE. The V end was cut by 0 bases, the J end by 8 bases, with 11 bases between. The length of the CDR3 is 14 residues. This chain joins TRBV9 and TRBJ1-4; D is uncertain. The specimen was peripheral blood. This TCR was sampled from a human donor in a cohort sampled during active COVID-19. CDR3 bases: TGTGCCAGCAGCGTAGGAGGGCCAGGAGAAAAACTGTTTTTT. It yields the protein CASSVGGPGEKLFF.